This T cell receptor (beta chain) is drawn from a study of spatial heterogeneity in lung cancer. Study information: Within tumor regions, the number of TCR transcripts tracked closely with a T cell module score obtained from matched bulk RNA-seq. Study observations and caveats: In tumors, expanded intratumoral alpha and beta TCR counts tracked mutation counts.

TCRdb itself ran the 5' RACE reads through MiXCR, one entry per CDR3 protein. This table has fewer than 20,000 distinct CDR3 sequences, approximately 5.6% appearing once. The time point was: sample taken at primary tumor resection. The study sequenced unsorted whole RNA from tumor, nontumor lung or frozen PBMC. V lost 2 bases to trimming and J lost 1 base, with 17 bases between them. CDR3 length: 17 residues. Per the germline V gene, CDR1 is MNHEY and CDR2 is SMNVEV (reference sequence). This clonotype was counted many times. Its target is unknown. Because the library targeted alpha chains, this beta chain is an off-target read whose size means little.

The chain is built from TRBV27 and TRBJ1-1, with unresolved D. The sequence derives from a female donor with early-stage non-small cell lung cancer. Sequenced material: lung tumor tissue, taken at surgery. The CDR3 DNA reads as TGTGCCAGCAGTTTAGGAGGTTGGGTGGGCCCGAACACTGAAGCTTTCTTT. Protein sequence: CASSLGGWVGPNTEAFF.